The entry that follows covers one T cell receptor beta chain sequence. The antigen is undetermined. This sample is drawn from a study of early T cells in non-severe SARS-CoV-2 infection. Overall study: It was bulk RNA from unsorted whole blood that was sequenced, and the chains were unpaired. Study conclusions and caveats: Anti-spike CD8 responses were favored in VDJdb matching, and private and CD4 specificities were missed.

The library protocol tagged individual cDNA molecules with unique molecular identifiers. MiXCR, applied by TCRdb to the 5' RACE reads, yields one record per CDR3 protein. The sample lists about 75,000 distinct CDR3 sequences, 11% seen once, with around 12% in the top ten. The CDR3 is 15 amino acids. The germline CDR1 and CDR2 sequences are LNHDA and SQIVND (reference sequence). Trimming took 2 bases from V and 1 from J, leaving 11 bases between them. The receptor was isolated from an adult who was a healthcare worker with PCR-confirmed SARS-CoV-2 infection or an uninfected control (not recorded which). The V gene is TRBV19, the J gene TRBJ2-5; D is uncertain. The sample consisted of whole blood, taken at baseline. The CDR3 loop is CASSIRRQPQETQYF. The CDR3 DNA reads as TGTGCCAGTAGTATAAGGCGTCAGCCCCAAGAGACCCAGTACTTC.